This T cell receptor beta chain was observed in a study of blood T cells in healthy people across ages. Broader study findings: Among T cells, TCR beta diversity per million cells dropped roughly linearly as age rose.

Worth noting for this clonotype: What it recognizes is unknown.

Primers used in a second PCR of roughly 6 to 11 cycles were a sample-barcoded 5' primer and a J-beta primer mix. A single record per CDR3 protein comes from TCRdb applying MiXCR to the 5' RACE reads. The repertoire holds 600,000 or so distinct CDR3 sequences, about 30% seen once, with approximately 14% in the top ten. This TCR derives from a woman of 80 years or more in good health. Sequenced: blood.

CDR3 DNA sequence: TGTGCCAGCAGTGAATCTATCAGGGGAACGGCCCTCCACTTT. This sequence encodes CASSESIRGTALHF. The genes are TRBV25-1 and TRBJ1-6; possible D gene TRBD1, 6 bases. The ends were cut back, 1 base at V and 14 bases at J, with 15 bases in the middle. The CDR3 has 14 residues. The germline CDR1 and CDR2 sequences are MGHDK and SYGVNS.